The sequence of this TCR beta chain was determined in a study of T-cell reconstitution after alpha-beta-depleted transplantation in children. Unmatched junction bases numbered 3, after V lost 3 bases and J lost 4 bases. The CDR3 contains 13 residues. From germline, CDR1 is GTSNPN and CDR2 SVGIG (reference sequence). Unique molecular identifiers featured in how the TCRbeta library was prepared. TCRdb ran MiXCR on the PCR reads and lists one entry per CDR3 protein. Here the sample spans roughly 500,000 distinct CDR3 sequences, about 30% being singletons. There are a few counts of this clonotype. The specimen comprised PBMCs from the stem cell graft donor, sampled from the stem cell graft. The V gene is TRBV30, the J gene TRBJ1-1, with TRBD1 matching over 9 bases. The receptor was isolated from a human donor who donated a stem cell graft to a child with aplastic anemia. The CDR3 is CAWSAQGATEAFF. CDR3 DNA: TGTGCCTGGAGCGCACAGGGGGCCACTGAAGCTTTCTTT.